The text below deals with one T cell receptor beta chain. Produced via immunoSEQ multiplex PCR; TCRdb's table is partial and in-frame only. Here the sample spans 130,000 or so clones, 86% being singletons. The CDR3 totals 19 residues. Trimming pared 0 bases from V and 0 bases from J, leaving 20 bases between. Germline V gives CDR1 MGHRA, CDR2 YSYEKL. These data belong to a study of blood T cell repertoires in COVID-19. Study-level background: The samples span acute and convalescent COVID-19 from the United States, Italy and Spain. Nucleic acid was either cDNA or gDNA, and it came from T cells, B-cell-depleted T cells, or PBMCs.

This TCR came from an older woman with acute or convalescent COVID-19. The sequenced material came from peripheral blood. V is TRBV4-1 and J is TRBJ1-1; no firm D call. The DNA of the CDR3 is TGCGCCAGCAGCCAAGATCCGGTCAGGTTGATTTCCCTGAACACTGAAGCTTTCTTT. Its translation: CASSQDPVRLISLNTEAFF.